The 29 T cell receptor beta chains in this list originate from one sample, sequenced in a study of identical twins. MiXCR was run by TCRdb on the 5' RACE reads, yielding one entry per CDR3 protein. The sample contains hundreds of thousands of distinct CDR3 sequences, 21% of which appear only once. The same specimen was also included in a second study, on T cells expressing NK-cell markers.

Sequencing used PBMCs. Every receptor here comes from a woman aged 18-30 years in good health.

The chain joins TRBV12-3 or TRBV12-4 to TRBJ2-1, with 9 bases lining up with TRBD2. The CDR3 covers 14 residues. The trim removed 1 base at V and 10 bases at J, leaving 5 bases unmatched. CDR3 in DNA: TGTGCCAGCAGTTTAGGAGCGGGAGGAACCGAGCAGTTCTTC. It specifies CASSLGAGGTEQFF.

The V and J genes are TRBV10-1 and TRBJ2-2; TRBD2 matches 10 bases. V gave up 0 bases and J gave up 7 bases; unmatched junction bases: 5. From germline, CDR1 is WNHNN and CDR2 SYGVQD (reference sequence). The CDR3 extends over 16 amino acids. The CDR3 DNA sequence: TGCGCCAGCAGTGAGTCGAGGCTAGCGGGAGTCGGGGAGCTGTTTTTT. This codes for CASSESRLAGVGELFF.

V is TRBV5-1 and J is TRBJ2-1, with D possibly being TRBD2 (6 bases). This CDR3 has 13 residues. The V gene lost 4 bases and the J gene lost 6 bases, with 11 bases spanning the gap. CDR1 is SGHRS, CDR2 YFSETQ, per germline. CDR3 nucleotides: TGCGCCAGCAGCATCGGGACTTCCAATGAGCAGTTCTTC. Translated: CASSIGTSNEQFF.

The genes are TRBV7-9 and TRBJ2-5; TRBD2 matches 8 bases. The CDR3 covers 14 residues. The germline V gene encodes CDR1 SEHNR and CDR2 FQNEAQ (reference sequence). V shed 8 bases, J shed 4 bases, and the junction held 9 bases outside the gene matches. Here the CDR3 reads CASEASGSIETQYF. The CDR3 bases are TGTGCCAGCGAGGCTAGCGGGTCCATAGAGACCCAGTACTTC.

The chain carries TRBV23-1 and TRBJ2-7; tentative D call: TRBD2 (5 bases). TRBV23-1 is an ORF, with its function uncertain. V lost 9 bases and J 5 bases, leaving 8 bases between the germline ends. This CDR3 is 10 amino acids long. CDR3 region: CARAGDEQYF. CDR3 in DNA: TGCGCCAGGGCCGGGGACGAGCAGTACTTC.

The CDR3 reads CASSDPGAGNEQYF. The CDR3 coding sequence is TGTGCCAGCAGTGATCCGGGGGCGGGGAACGAGCAGTACTTC. The V and J genes are TRBV25-1 and TRBJ2-7; D tentatively fits TRBD1 or TRBD2 (6 bases each). The germline V gene has CDR1 MGHDK and CDR2 SYGVNS. The CDR3 is 14 amino acids. V lost 3 bases to trimming and J lost 5 bases, with 14 bases between them.

This clonotype showed up just a few times. For the CDR3, the DNA is TGTGCCAGCAGCTTCGGACAGGGCAAATCCATTCAGTACTTC. It yields the protein CASSFGQGKSIQYF. The rearrangement uses TRBV12-3 or TRBV12-4 and TRBJ2-4, with TRBD1 identical over 8 bases. The CDR3 consists of 14 residues. V was clipped by 6 bases and J by 9 bases; unmatched bases: 10.

This clonotype has only a few counts. The rearrangement links TRBV12-3 or TRBV12-4 to TRBJ2-2; TRBD2 aligns across 7 bases. The CDR3 loop spans 16 amino acids. V lost 6 bases and J lost 4; bases outside the gene matches: 11. The CDR3 DNA reads TGTGCCAGCAGCCAGGCGACACTAGCGACCACCGGGGAGCTGTTTTTT. As protein: CASSQATLATTGELFF.

V and J are TRBV5-1 and TRBJ2-7; no definite D call. Per germline, CDR1 SGHRS and CDR2 YFSETQ. The CDR3 extends over 14 amino acids. V lost 2 bases and J 1 base, leaving 10 bases between the germline ends. CDR3: CASSFRSLSYEQYF. Here the CDR3 DNA reads TGCGCCAGCAGCTTCAGGTCCCTTTCCTACGAGCAGTACTTC.

This clonotype appeared many times. V usage is TRBV29-1 and J usage is TRBJ2-1; TRBD2 might be the D (6 bases). Between the trimmed V and J ends, which lost 7 bases and 8 bases, there was a span of 21 bases. The CDR3 covers 14 residues. Germline V lookup: CDR1 SQVTM, CDR2 ANQGSEA. The CDR3 bases are TGCAGCGCTGACGGGCGGGGTTCTGTCGATGAGCAGTTCTTC. Its protein product is CSADGRGSVDEQFF.

A few counts support this clonotype. The rearrangement joins TRBV10-3 to TRBJ2-3; possibly TRBD2 for D (6 bases). This CDR3 is 15 amino acids long. Germline CDR1 ENHRY, CDR2 SYGVKD. Between the trimmed V and J ends, which lost 6 bases and 0 bases, there was a span of 13 bases. This CDR3 reads CAISRLVASTDTQYF. The CDR3 nucleotides are TGTGCCATCAGCAGACTAGTGGCTAGCACAGATACGCAGTATTTT.

V and J are TRBV9 and TRBJ2-1; D is unresolved. This CDR3 is built from 12 residues. V was cut by 4 bases and J by 7 bases, with 9 bases left in between. Germline V CDR1 and CDR2: SGDLS, YYNGEE. The CDR3 DNA reads as TGTGCCAGCAGCCCAACTTTAAATGAGCAGTTCTTC. Translating it yields CASSPTLNEQFF. Complete variable domain (other parts from reference TRBV9 and TRBJ2-1): DSGVTQTPKHLITATGQRVTLRCSPRSGDLSVYWYQQSLDQGLQFLIQYYNGEERAKGNILERFSAQQFPDLHSELNLSSLELGDSALYFCASSPTLNEQFFGPGTRLTVL.

This clonotype was counted a few times. The chain is built from TRBV20-1 and TRBJ2-1, with a possible D match to TRBD1 (5 bases). The CDR3 contains 12 residues. V lost 3 bases and J 7 bases, leaving 10 bases between the germline ends. Germline V gives CDR1 DFQATT, CDR2 SNEGSKA (reference sequence). The CDR3 here is CSASPRVNEQFF. The CDR3, as DNA: TGCAGTGCTAGCCCCAGGGTAAATGAGCAGTTCTTC.

This chain joins TRBV7-8 and TRBJ2-1, with TRBD2 matching over 7 bases. Germline V gene data show CDR1 as SGHVS and CDR2 as FQNEAQ. V lost 1 base to trimming and J lost 4 bases; unmatched junction nucleotides: 7. CDR3 length: 16 amino acids. The CDR3 DNA is TGTGCCAGCAGCTTAGAGGGAGGGGCATCATACAATGAGCAGTTCTTC. It codes for CASSLEGGASYNEQFF.

This clonotype was seen more than once but under ten times. This chain's CDR3 is CAISGPGGEQFF. DNA of the CDR3: TGTGCCATCAGCGGACCGGGGGGTGAGCAGTTCTTC. V gene TRBV10-3 combines with J gene TRBJ2-1; 7 bases line up with TRBD2. The V gene's germline CDR1 is ENHRY and CDR2 SYGVKD. This CDR3 comprises 12 residues. V lost 6 bases, J lost 9 bases, and 5 bases stayed unmatched.

The chain combines TRBV9 with TRBJ1-1; D gene uncertain. With 3 bases removed from V and 5 bases from J, the gap between germline ends came to 17 bases. The CDR3 totals 15 residues. Germline lookup yields CDR1 SGDLS and CDR2 YYNGEE. This CDR3 reads CASSAPPGSGTEAFF. The CDR3 coding sequence is TGTGCCAGCAGCGCCCCACCCGGGAGTGGGACTGAAGCTTTCTTT.

This clonotype was observed a handful of times. The chain links TRBV6-1 to TRBJ2-5, with TRBD2 matching over 14 bases. Germline V gene sequence: CDR1 MNHNS, CDR2 SASEGT. The CDR3 is 17 residues long. V was pared by 8 bases and J by 0 bases, with 8 bases of the junction left unmatched. Written as DNA, the CDR3 is TGTGCCAGCTCTCCGGGACTAGCGGGAGTAGACCAAGAGACCCAGTACTTC. Its protein is CASSPGLAGVDQETQYF.

This clonotype was seen ten or more times. The genes are TRBV5-6 and TRBJ2-7, with D possibly TRBD2 on 5 matching bases. V gave up 3 bases and J gave up 6 bases, with 10 bases separating them. Per the germline V gene, CDR1 is SGHDT and CDR2 is YYEEEE. This CDR3 is 12 amino acids long. The DNA for the CDR3 is TGTGCCAGCAGCTCGGCGGGCTCCGAGCAGTACTTC. This sequence encodes CASSSAGSEQYF.

This clonotype was counted ten times or more. The chain combines TRBV29-1 with TRBJ2-1; unclear D gene. Per the germline V gene, CDR1 is SQVTM and CDR2 is ANQGSEA. This CDR3 is built from 10 residues. The V gene lost 7 bases and the J gene lost 6 bases, with 7 bases spanning the gap. The CDR3 reads CSGGPNEQFF. CDR3 coding DNA: TGCAGCGGTGGACCCAATGAGCAGTTCTTC.

The rearrangement uses TRBV4-1 and TRBJ2-7; TRBD1 might be the D (5 bases). V lost 4 bases and J lost 2, with 15 bases in between. The germline V gene has CDR1 MGHRA and CDR2 YSYEKL. CDR3 length: 15 residues. The CDR3 region is CASSLVPGPPYEQYF. The DNA of the CDR3 is TGCGCCAGCAGCCTAGTGCCAGGGCCACCCTACGAGCAGTACTTC.

The chain employs TRBV20-1 and TRBJ2-5; D is unresolved. The CDR3 consists of 13 residues. Trimming left V 6 bases short and J 4 bases short, with 15 bases between. CDR1 and CDR2 (germline): DFQATT, SNEGSKA (reference sequence). Written as DNA, the CDR3 is TGCAGTGCCCAAGACCCCGATAGAGAGACCCAGTACTTC. Amino acids: CSAQDPDRETQYF.

This clonotype was recorded a few times. This chain connects TRBV6-5 to TRBJ2-6; TRBD1 agrees at 10 bases. J was trimmed by 1 base and V by 6 bases; bases with no gene match: 9. CDR1 and CDR2 from the germline V gene are MNHEY and SVGAGI. This CDR3 has 18 residues. CDR3 in DNA: TGTGCCAGCAGATACCCCGGGACAGGGGTTTCTGGGGCCAACGTCCTGACTTTC. It yields the protein CASRYPGTGVSGANVLTF.

This clonotype was seen a handful of times. The rearrangement links TRBV5-1 to TRBJ2-5; 8 bases are a match to TRBD2. J was trimmed by 5 bases and V by 6 bases; bases with no gene match: 12. In germline, CDR1 is SGHRS, CDR2 YFSETQ. The CDR3 spans 15 residues. The CDR3 spells CASTTYGGAEETQYF. Here the CDR3 DNA reads TGCGCCAGCACTACCTACGGGGGGGCGGAGGAGACCCAGTACTTC. The full variable domain, with the rest looked up from reference TRBV5-1 and TRBJ2-5, is KAGVTQTPRYLIKTRGQQVTLSCSPISGHRSVSWYQQTPGQGLQFLFEYFSETQRNKGNFPGRFSGRQFSNSRSEMNVSTLELGDSALYLCASTTYGGAEETQYFGPGTRLLVL.

The chain has TRBV20-1 and TRBJ2-5, with 15 positions matching TRBD2. V shed 3 bases, J shed 5 bases, and the junction held 7 bases outside the gene matches. CDR3 size: 16 residues. Germline CDR1 DFQATT, CDR2 SNEGSKA (reference sequence). The CDR3 sequence: CSARGGTSGRSETQYF. Here the CDR3 DNA reads TGCAGTGCTAGGGGAGGGACTAGCGGGAGGTCGGAGACCCAGTACTTC.

This clonotype has more than one count but fewer than ten. The V gene is TRBV3-1, the J gene TRBJ2-3, with unresolved D. Trimming took off 4 bases at V and 4 bases at J, with 6 bases between the two ends. Germline V gene lookup returns CDR1 LGHDT and CDR2 YNNKEL (reference sequence). This CDR3 spans 12 amino acids. The DNA for the CDR3 is TGTGCCAGCAGCCCCTTCGCAGATACGCAGTATTTT. Translating gives CASSPFADTQYF.

This clonotype has at least ten counts. The genes are TRBV7-9 and TRBJ2-1, with 7 positions matching TRBD2. From germline, CDR1 is SEHNR and CDR2 FQNEAQ (reference sequence). The CDR3 sequence is 14 residues long. V was clipped by 5 bases and J by 6 bases; unmatched bases: 7. CDR3 bases: TGTGCCAGCAGCCCCTCAACGGGGGGCAATGAGCAGTTCTTC. Residues: CASSPSTGGNEQFF. The full variable domain, completed using reference TRBV7-9 and TRBJ2-1, is DTGVSQNPRHKITKRGQNVTFRCDPISEHNRLYWYRQTLGQGPEFLTYFQNEAQLEKSRLLSDRFSAERPKGSFSTLEIQRTEQGDSAMYLCASSPSTGGNEQFFGPGTRLTVL.

V is TRBV2 and J is TRBJ2-7, with 10 bases matching TRBD2. The CDR3 consists of 14 residues. V dropped 8 bases and J dropped 6; count of bases not matched to a gene: 10. Germline-derived CDR1 and CDR2 are SNHLY and FYNNEI. In DNA, the CDR3 is TGTGCCAGCCTTCCGGGACTAGCGACTTCCGAGCAGTACTTC. Protein sequence: CASLPGLATSEQYF.

J is TRBJ1-2 and V is TRBV5-1; no firm D call. There are 11 residues in the CDR3. V lost 4 bases and J lost 5, with 6 bases in between. CDR1 and CDR2 from the germline V gene are SGHRS and YFSETQ. Here the CDR3 reads CASSEEYGYTF. Written as DNA, the CDR3 is TGCGCCAGCAGCGAGGAGTATGGCTACACCTTC.

This clonotype was seen more than once but under ten times. V is TRBV9 and J is TRBJ2-3, with D tentatively TRBD2 (6 bases). Germline V gene lookup returns CDR1 SGDLS and CDR2 YYNGEE. V gave up 4 bases and J gave up 4 bases, with 16 bases separating them. The CDR3 length is 15 residues. The CDR3 loop reads CASSPWGDGADTQYF. As DNA, the CDR3 is TGTGCCAGCAGCCCGTGGGGGGACGGTGCAGATACGCAGTATTTT.